This is a list of T cell receptor beta chains from one sample in a study of CD8+CD57+ T cells in acquired aplastic anemia. TCRdb called the reads again in MiXCR, with one record for every CDR3 protein. The sample shows approximately 380,000 distinct CDR3 sequences, 65% to 80% of them seen only once. Sequencing was carried out using sorted CD4+, CD8+, or CD8+CD57+ T cells (not recorded which) from PBMCs. The origin of the receptors is a human donor in good health, serving as a control. CDR3s include the opening cysteine and the closing phenylalanine or tryptophan. A D gene is named only where the DNA matches it firmly. Some rows have no size entry. The others give once, few or many, or a class for an expanded clone.

TGTGCCAGCAGTTCCCCCCGGGACAGGGGGCTCGAGCAGTACTTC	CASSSPRDRGLEQYF	TRBV6-2/TRBV6-3	TRBJ2-7	TRBD1	many
TGTGCCAGCAGCCCAGGGACGGCCGGCACAGCTACGCAGTTT	CASSPGTAGTATQF	TRBV7-9	TRBJ1-6	NA	NA
TGTGCCAGCAGCGTAGAGACAGGACCCTACGAGCAGTACTTC	CASSVETGPYEQYF	TRBV12-3/TRBV12-4	TRBJ2-7	NA	few
TGTGCCATCGGCGTAGAGGCAGACAGGGAGAACACTGAAGCTTTCTTT	CAIGVEADRENTEAFF	TRBV6-1	TRBJ1-1	TRBD1	NA
TGTGCCAGCAGCTTTGATGAAGGGACGCGCGCTGAAGCTTTCTTT	CASSFDEGTRAEAFF	TRBV7-2	TRBJ1-1	NA	once
TGTGCCAGCAGTTTCCGGGACACGACTACCTATCGCTACACCTTC	CASSFRDTTTYRYTF	TRBV7-3	TRBJ1-2	NA	NA
TGTGCCAGCAGCACCCAAGGCGGAGGGGGAGCTTTCTTT	CASSTQGGGGAFF	TRBV7-9	TRBJ1-1	NA	NA
TGTGCCAGCATTGAGCAGGCGAACACTGGAGCTTTCTTT	CASIEQANTGAFF	TRBV2	TRBJ1-1	NA	NA
TGTGCCAGCAGCCACGGGCACCTACGGAGTGAGCAGTTCTTC	CASSHGHLRSEQFF	TRBV9	TRBJ2-1	NA	NA
TGCGCCAGCAGCTTGGTAGCGACCTACGAGCAGTACTTC	CASSLVATYEQYF	TRBV5-1	TRBJ2-7	NA	once
TGTGCCAGCAGCCACCCCAGGGGGCGCAATGAGCAGTTCTTC	CASSHPRGRNEQFF	TRBV11-2	TRBJ2-1	TRBD1	NA
TGTGCCAGCAGCGTAGGACGGTTAGAGACCCAGTACTTC	CASSVGRLETQYF	TRBV7-8	TRBJ2-5	NA	NA
TGCGCCAGCAGCTCCGGGACAGTTCAAAACGAGCAGTACTTC	CASSSGTVQNEQYF	TRBV5-1	TRBJ2-7	TRBD1	NA
TGCAGTGCTGGACTTGGGACTAGCGGGGTCTACGAGCAGTACTTC	CSAGLGTSGVYEQYF	TRBV20-1	TRBJ2-7	TRBD2	few
TGTGCCAGCAGCTTGATAGATGTTGAATTGGGCTACACCTTC	CASSLIDVELGYTF	TRBV5-6	TRBJ1-2	NA	many
TGTGCCAGCCGAGCCTCCGGGACAGGGGGAAAAGATACGCAGTATTTT	CASRASGTGGKDTQYF	TRBV7-3	TRBJ2-3	TRBD1	NA
TGTGCCAGCAGCTTTGGCGGGGTAGACGGCTACACCTTC	CASSFGGVDGYTF	TRBV5-8	TRBJ1-2	NA	NA
NA	CARSLVGQGTSPPHF	TRBV5-1	TRBJ1-6	NA	NA
TGTGCCAGCAGCCCCGTCAGACAAAGTGAGCAGTTCTTC	CASSPVRQSEQFF	TRBV7-2	TRBJ2-1	NA	NA
TGTGCCAGCAGCAGAACGGTCGGGGGGGTCACAGATACGCAGTATTTT	CASSRTVGGVTDTQYF	TRBV7-2	TRBJ2-3	TRBD2	many
TGTGCCAGCAGCTTGGTTTCCAGGACCTCGGAGACCCAGTACTTC	CASSLVSRTSETQYF	TRBV5-1	TRBJ2-5	NA	NA
TGCGCCAGCAGCGTAGGCGGCTTTAGCTCTGCAGCTTTCTTT	CASSVGGFSSAAFF	TRBV7-9	TRBJ1-1	NA	NA
TGTGCCATCAGACGGGAGGGACAGTCCTACGAGCAGTACTTC	CAIRREGQSYEQYF	TRBV12-3/TRBV12-4	TRBJ2-7	NA	NA
TGTGCCACCAGCAGAGCGGGGGGCTCCTACGAGCAGTACTTC	CATSRAGGSYEQYF	TRBV15	TRBJ2-7	TRBD2	many
TGTGCCAGCGGGGAGCAAAGCACAGATACGCAGTATTTT	CASGEQSTDTQYF	TRBV6-4	TRBJ2-3	NA	many
TGCAGTGCTGGGACAAACAATCAGCCCCAGCATTTT	CSAGTNNQPQHF	TRBV20-1	TRBJ1-5	NA	many
TGCGCTAGCAGCTTGGGACAGCTGGAGACCCAGTACTTC	CASSLGQLETQYF	TRBV5-1	TRBJ2-5	TRBD1	many
TGTGCCAGCAGTAAATCCAGGGGGCTGAGCCAGCCCCAGCATTTT	CASSKSRGLSQPQHF	TRBV27	TRBJ1-5	TRBD1	few
TGTGCCAGCAGCAGAGTAGAGGAGGAGCCCACAGATACGCAGTATTTT	CASSRVEEEPTDTQYF	TRBV5-6	TRBJ2-3	NA	NA
TGCGCCAGCAGCTATACACCTGCGGGGACAGATACGCAGTATTTT	CASSYTPAGTDTQYF	TRBV5-1	TRBJ2-3	NA	NA
TGTGCCAGCAGGGCTGGGACAGGGGGCACGGTGGGAGATACGCAGTATTTT	CASRAGTGGTVGDTQYF	TRBV5-1	TRBJ2-3	TRBD1	NA
TGCAGTGCTAGAACGTACAATGAGCCGGAAGCTTTCTTT	CSARTYNEPEAFF	TRBV20-1	TRBJ1-1	NA	NA
TGCGCCAGCAGCTTGCCACCTCTCGGGGTGGGTACCGGGGAGCTGTTTCAGCCCCAGCATTTT	CASSLPPLGVGTGELFQPQHF	TRBV5-1	TRBJ1-5	NA	NA
TGTGCCATCACCCCGTCGGGGGAAGAGACCCAGTACTTC	CAITPSGEETQYF	TRBV10-3	TRBJ2-5	NA	few
TGTGCCAGCAGGACTACAGGTGAGGAGACCAAGTACTTC	CASRTTGEETKYF	TRBV2	TRBJ2-5	NA	NA
TGTGCCAGCAGCGAGGTATTGAGTAGGGAGACCCAGTACTTC	CASSEVLSRETQYF	TRBV2	TRBJ2-5	NA	many
TGCGCCAGCAGCTTGGGGTGGGAGAAAAACACAGATACGCAGTATTTT	CASSLGWEKNTDTQYF	TRBV5-1	TRBJ2-3	NA	NA
TGTGCCAGCAGCTTAAACAGGGCAGCCCCAGCCTTT	CASSLNRAAPAF	TRBV7-8	TRBJ2-5	NA	NA
TGTGCCAGCAGCGTAGACGGGACAGCCTACGAGCAGTACTTC	CASSVDGTAYEQYF	TRBV9	TRBJ2-7	TRBD1	NA
TGCGCCAGCAGCTTGGAGGGTACGTGTGAAGCTTTCTTT	CASSLEGTCEAFF	TRBV5-1	TRBJ1-1	NA	once
TGCGCCAGCAGCTTGGCCCCGGGGTACGAGCAGTACTTC	CASSLAPGYEQYF	TRBV5-1	TRBJ2-7	NA	NA
TGCAGTGCTAGAGATTTGAGTAATTCACCCCTCCACTTT	CSARDLSNSPLHF	TRBV20-1	TRBJ1-6	NA	many
TGTGCCTGTGGGACAGGGGGACGATCTTCACCCCTCCACTTT	CACGTGGRSSPLHF	TRBV30	TRBJ1-6	TRBD1	NA
TGTGCCAGCAGCGCCCCCTTGGGGAGCTCCTACAATGAGCAGTTCTTC	CASSAPLGSSYNEQFF	TRBV9	TRBJ2-1	NA	many
TGCAGTGCTCGGGACGGGCAGGGTGAAGCTTTCTTT	CSARDGQGEAFF	TRBV20-1	TRBJ1-1	NA	many
TGTGCCAGTAGTACCAGTCCCGGACCATCAATGTGGGGGGACAATCAGCCCCAGCATTTT	CASSTSPGPSMWGDNQPQHF	TRBV19	TRBJ1-5	NA	many
TGTGCCAGCAGCGTAGATGCAGGGGAGGATGCGCAGTCCTTT	CASSVDAGEDAQSF	TRBV7-4	TRBJ1-2	NA	NA
TGTGCCAGCAGTCCTAGCGGGGGGGGCAATGAGCAGTTCTTC	CASSPSGGGNEQFF	TRBV12-3/TRBV12-4	TRBJ2-1	TRBD2	many
TGTGCCAGCAGCTTATATCCCACCTACAATGAGCAGTTCTTC	CASSLYPTYNEQFF	TRBV11-2	TRBJ2-1	NA	NA
TGCGCCAGCAGCGATGCGGGAGGGAGTTGGGAGACCCAGCATTTT	CASSDAGGSWETQHF	TRBV4-1	TRBJ1-5	NA	NA
TGTGCCACCAGTGACTACAGGGATAATTCACCCCTCCACTTT	CATSDYRDNSPLHF	TRBV24-1	TRBJ1-6	NA	NA
TGTGCCAGCTCCGTAAACTCGGCTAGCGGGGGTTTTAATGAGCAGTTCTTC	CASSVNSASGGFNEQFF	TRBV18	TRBJ2-1	TRBD2	NA
TGCAGCGTTATTGAACAGACAGAGGACACCATATATTTT	CSVIEQTEDTIYF	TRBV20-1	TRBJ1-3	NA	NA
TGCAGTGCTAGGGCGACTAGCGGGGGGCACGGTGAGCAGTTCTTC	CSARATSGGHGEQFF	TRBV20-1	TRBJ2-1	TRBD2	NA
TGCAGCGGCGAAGACATGAATTATGGCTACACCTTC	CSGEDMNYGYTF	TRBV29-1	TRBJ1-2	NA	NA
TGTGCCAGCTTCGGACAGGGACCCCAGCATTTT	CASFGQGPQHF	TRBV2	TRBJ1-5	TRBD1	few
TGTGCCAGCAGCCCCTTTAAAGTTAACACGCAGGAGTCGTACTTC	CASSPFKVNTQESYF	TRBV7-6	TRBJ2-7	NA	NA